This T cell receptor beta chain was sequenced for a study of T cells in Graves' hyperthyroidism and ophthalmopathy. Findings and caveats of the study: Blood samples included most of the expanded thyroid clonotypes exceeding 0.001.

RNA transcripts yielded amplified TCR beta CDR3 regions. The TCR CDR3 was amplified in a first-round RT-PCR using the HTBI primer set. TCRdb used MiXCR to reprocess the multiplex PCR reads, holding one entry per CDR3 protein. Here the sample spans 450,000 to 600,000 distinct CDR3 sequences, 14% being singletons. About this clonotype: Its specificity is not known. With a much larger clone just one base away, this may be a read error. Since the CDR3 does not end with the conserved phenylalanine or tryptophan, this likely comes from a read error.

Patients having uncontrolled infection, another autoimmune disease, pregnancy or lactation were not included. Every diagnosis used clinical symptoms, serum thyroxine and TRAb, thyroid ultrasound and orbital computed tomography. Extraction of PBMCs used more than 8.5 ml of fresh peripheral blood. The CDR3 totals 14 residues. Germline V gene lookup returns CDR1 SNHLY and CDR2 FYNNEI. V gave up 10 bases and J gave up 0 bases; unmatched junction bases: 9. Sample: blood. This chain joins TRBV2 and TRBJ2-7; 7 nucleotides line up with TRBD1. The TCR was taken from a woman in her forties with Graves' hyperthyroidism. The chain's CDR3 is CAILKGQSSYEQYS. DNA of the CDR3: TGTGCCATCCTCAAGGGACAGAGCTCCTACGAGCAGTACTCC.